One TCR beta chain is described in this entry. Sequenced by immunoSEQ multiplex PCR; TCRdb stores in-frame clones only, minus some. The repertoire includes roughly 110,000 clones, roughly 92% of them detected once, and 1.6% sits in the top ten. The data stem from a study of T cell changes during pregnancy in multiple sclerosis. The CDR3 contains 14 residues. Germline V gene sequence: CDR1 LNHNV, CDR2 YYDKDF (reference sequence). The germline V and J ends were trimmed by 1 base and 7 bases, with 10 bases remaining between them. This TCR was recovered from a female donor with multiple sclerosis, enrolled in a pregnancy study. Sequencing was performed on peripheral blood, taken after pregnancy. The chain recombines TRBV15 with TRBJ1-4; no reliable D call. CDR3: CATSRGRYGEKLFF. The CDR3 nucleotides read TGTGCCACCAGCAGAGGCCGCTACGGTGAAAAACTGTTTTTT.